This T cell receptor beta chain stems from a study of beta chain features in type 1 diabetes. All of the isolated RNA was reverse transcribed, so expressed TCRB transcripts were sequenced. Clones were sequenced by immunoSEQ multiplex PCR, and TCRdb holds only the in-frame ones, with some missing. The sample shows some 150,000 clones, 8.5% to 14% of them seen only once. The V and J ends lost 6 bases and 6 bases, in that order; junction bases with no gene match: 5. CDR3 length: 12 residues. Germline V gives CDR1 MNHEY, CDR2 SMNVEV (reference sequence). A word on this clone: Its antigen is as yet unknown.

Overall study results and limits: A PCR bias possibly favoring shorter templates would apply equally to patients and controls.

This sequence joins TRBV27 and TRBJ2-7; 7 bases are shared with TRBD1. The source is a man aged 18 to 35 in good health. The material sequenced was central memory CD4+ T cells from blood. CDR3 sequence: CASRNTGVEQYF. CDR3 in DNA: TGTGCCAGCAGAAACACAGGGGTCGAGCAGTACTTC.